This T cell receptor beta chain was sequenced during a study of pediatric ulcerative colitis. The table came from immunoSEQ multiplex PCR; TCRdb's copy has only in-frame clones and leaves some out. This sample carries about 60,000 clones, 75% to 90% of them seen once, and the ten largest clones take roughly 1.5%. On this clone itself: Its matching antigen is unknown.

The blood sample was taken during the colonoscopy visit. Findings and caveats of the study: Compared with controls, ulcerative colitis showed greater blood-rectum clone sharing. This repertoire reflects total lymphocytes rather than subpopulations like regulatory T cells. A couple of patients' blood samples yielded substantially fewer templates.

The sequence derives from a boy aged 10-17 years who was a control in a study of pediatric ulcerative colitis. Sequencing was carried out using blood.

This CDR3 is CASSEAGTVWVSYEQYF. DNA for the CDR3: TGTGCCAGCAGTGAAGCCGGGACAGTATGGGTATCCTACGAGCAGTACTTC. This sequence joins TRBV6-1 and TRBJ2-7, with 7 bases aligning to TRBD1. The CDR3 is 17 amino acids. Unmatched junction bases numbered 9, after V lost 0 bases and J lost 1 base. Germline V CDR1 and CDR2: MNHNS, SASEGT.